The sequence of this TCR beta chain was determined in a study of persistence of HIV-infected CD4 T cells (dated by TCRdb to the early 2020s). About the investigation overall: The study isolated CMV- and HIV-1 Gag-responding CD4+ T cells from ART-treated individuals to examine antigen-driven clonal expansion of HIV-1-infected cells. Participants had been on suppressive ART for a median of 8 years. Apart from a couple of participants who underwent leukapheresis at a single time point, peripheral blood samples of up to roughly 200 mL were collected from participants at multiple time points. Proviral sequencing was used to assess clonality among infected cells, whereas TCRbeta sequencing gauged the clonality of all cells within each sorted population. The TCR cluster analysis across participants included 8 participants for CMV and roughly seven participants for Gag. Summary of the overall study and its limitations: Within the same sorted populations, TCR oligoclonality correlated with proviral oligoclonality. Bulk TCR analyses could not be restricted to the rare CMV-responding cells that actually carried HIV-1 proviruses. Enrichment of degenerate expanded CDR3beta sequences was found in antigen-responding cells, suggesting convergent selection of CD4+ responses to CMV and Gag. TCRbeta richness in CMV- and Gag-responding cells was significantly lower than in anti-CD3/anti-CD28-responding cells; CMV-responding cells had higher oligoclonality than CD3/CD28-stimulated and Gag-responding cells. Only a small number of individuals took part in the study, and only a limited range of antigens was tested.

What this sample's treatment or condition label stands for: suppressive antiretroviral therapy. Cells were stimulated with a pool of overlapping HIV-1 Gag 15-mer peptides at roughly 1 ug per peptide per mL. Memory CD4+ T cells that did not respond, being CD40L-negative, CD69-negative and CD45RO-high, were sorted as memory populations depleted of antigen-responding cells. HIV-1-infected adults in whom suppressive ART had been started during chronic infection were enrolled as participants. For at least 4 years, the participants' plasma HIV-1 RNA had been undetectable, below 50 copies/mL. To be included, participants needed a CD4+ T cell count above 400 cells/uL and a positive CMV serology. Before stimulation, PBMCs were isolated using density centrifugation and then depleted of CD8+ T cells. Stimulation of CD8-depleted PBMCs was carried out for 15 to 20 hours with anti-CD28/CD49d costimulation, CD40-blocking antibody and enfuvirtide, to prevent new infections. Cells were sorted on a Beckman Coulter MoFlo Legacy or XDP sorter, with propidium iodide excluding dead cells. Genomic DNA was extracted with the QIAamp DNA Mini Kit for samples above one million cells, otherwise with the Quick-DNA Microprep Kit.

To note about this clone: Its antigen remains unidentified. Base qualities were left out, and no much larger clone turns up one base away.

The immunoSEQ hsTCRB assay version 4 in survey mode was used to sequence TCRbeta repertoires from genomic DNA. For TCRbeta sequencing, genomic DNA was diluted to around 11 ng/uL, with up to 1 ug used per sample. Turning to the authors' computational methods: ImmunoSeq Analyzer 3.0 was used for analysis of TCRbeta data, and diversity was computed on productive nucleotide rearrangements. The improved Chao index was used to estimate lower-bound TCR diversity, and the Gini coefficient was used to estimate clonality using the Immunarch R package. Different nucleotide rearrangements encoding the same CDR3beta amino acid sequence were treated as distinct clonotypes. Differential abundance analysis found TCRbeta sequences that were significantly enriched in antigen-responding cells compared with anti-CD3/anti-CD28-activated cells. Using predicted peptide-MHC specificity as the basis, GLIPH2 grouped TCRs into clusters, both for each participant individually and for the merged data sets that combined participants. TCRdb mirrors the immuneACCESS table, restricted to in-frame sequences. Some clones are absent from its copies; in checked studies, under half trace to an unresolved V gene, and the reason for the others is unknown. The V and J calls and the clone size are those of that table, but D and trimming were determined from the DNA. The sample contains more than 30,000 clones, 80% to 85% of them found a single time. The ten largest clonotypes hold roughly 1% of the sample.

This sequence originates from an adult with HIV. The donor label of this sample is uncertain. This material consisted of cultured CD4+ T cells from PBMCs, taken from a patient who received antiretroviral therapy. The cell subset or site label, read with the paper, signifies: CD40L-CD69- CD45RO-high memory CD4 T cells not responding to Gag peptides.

The CDR3 protein is CASTGTATGELFF. Read as DNA, the sequence is TGTGCCAGCACTGGGACAGCTACCGGGGAGCTGTTTTTT. The V gene is TRBV28 and the J gene is TRBJ2-2, with 7 bases matching TRBD1. Per the germline V gene, MDHEN is the CDR1 and SYDVKM is the CDR2. The CDR3 holds 13 amino acids from the cysteine to the phenylalanine. Just CDR3 DNA is preserved here, 39 bases in frame from base 1. Clipping removes 7 bases from V and 5 bases from J, with 4 as the unmatched junction base count.